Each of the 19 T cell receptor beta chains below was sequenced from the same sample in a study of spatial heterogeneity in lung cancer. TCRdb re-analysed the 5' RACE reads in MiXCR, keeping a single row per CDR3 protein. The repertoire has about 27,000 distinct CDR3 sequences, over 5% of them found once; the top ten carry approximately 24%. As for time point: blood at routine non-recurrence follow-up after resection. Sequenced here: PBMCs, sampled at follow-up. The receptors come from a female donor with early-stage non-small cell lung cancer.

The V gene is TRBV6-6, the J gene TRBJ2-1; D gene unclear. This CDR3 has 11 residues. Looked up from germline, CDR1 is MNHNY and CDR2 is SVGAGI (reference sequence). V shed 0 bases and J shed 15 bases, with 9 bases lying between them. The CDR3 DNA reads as TGTGCCAGCAGTTACTCGGGATTTTTGTTCTTC. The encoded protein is CASSYSGFLFF.

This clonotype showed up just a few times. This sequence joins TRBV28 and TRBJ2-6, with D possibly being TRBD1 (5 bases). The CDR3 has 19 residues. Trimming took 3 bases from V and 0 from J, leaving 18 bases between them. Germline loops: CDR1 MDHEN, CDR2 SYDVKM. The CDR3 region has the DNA TGTGCCAGCAGTTTCTCAGGGTGGTCTCCGGACTCTGGGGCCAACGTCCTGACTTTC. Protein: CASSFSGWSPDSGANVLTF. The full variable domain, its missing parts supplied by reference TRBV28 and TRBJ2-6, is DVKVTQSSRYLVKRTGEKVFLECVQDMDHENMFWYRQDPGLGLRLIYFSYDVKMKEKGDIPEGYSVSREKKERFSLILESASTNQTSMYLCASSFSGWSPDSGANVLTFGAGSRLTVL.

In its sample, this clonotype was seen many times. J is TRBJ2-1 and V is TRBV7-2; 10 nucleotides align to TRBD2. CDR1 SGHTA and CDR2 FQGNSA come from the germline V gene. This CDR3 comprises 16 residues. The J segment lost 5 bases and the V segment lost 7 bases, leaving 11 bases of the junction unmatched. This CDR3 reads CASNSLGLAGDNEQFF. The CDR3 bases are TGTGCCAGCAACAGCTTGGGGCTAGCGGGGGACAATGAGCAGTTCTTC.

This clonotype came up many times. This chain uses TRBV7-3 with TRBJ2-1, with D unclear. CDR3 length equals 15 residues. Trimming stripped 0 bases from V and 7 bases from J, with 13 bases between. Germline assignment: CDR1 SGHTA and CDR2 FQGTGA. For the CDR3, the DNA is TGTGCCAGCAGCTTAACAGGGCAAATCGAGAATGAGCAGTTCTTC. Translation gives CASSLTGQIENEQFF.

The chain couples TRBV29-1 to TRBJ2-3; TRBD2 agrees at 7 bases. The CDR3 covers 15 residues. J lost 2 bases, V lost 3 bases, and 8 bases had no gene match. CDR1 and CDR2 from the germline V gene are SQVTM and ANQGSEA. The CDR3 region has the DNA TGCAGCGTTGACGGATCTAGCGGAAACACAGATACGCAGTATTTT. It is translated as CSVDGSSGNTDTQYF.

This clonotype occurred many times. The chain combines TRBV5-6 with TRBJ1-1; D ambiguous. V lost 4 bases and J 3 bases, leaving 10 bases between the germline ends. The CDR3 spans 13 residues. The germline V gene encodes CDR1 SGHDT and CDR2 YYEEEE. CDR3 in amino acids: CASSQIVDTEAFF. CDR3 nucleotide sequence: TGTGCCAGCAGCCAAATCGTTGACACTGAAGCTTTCTTT.

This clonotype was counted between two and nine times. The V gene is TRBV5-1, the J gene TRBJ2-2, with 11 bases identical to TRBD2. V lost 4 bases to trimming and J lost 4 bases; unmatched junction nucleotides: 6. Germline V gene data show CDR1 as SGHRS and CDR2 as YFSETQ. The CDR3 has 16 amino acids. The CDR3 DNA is TGCGCCAGCAGCCCTAAACTAGCGGGGGTCACCGGGGAGCTGTTTTTT. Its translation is CASSPKLAGVTGELFF.

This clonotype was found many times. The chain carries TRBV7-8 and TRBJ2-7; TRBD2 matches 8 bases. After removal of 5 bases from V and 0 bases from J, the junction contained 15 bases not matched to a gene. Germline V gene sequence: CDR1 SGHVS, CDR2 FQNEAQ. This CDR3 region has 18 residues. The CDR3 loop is CASSDLGGGFTSSYEQYF. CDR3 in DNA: TGTGCCAGCAGCGACCTCGGGGGGGGATTTACGAGCTCCTACGAGCAGTACTTC. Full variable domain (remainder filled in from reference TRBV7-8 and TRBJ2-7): GAGVSQSPRYKVAKRGQDVALRCDPISGHVSLFWYQQALGQGPEFLTYFQNEAQLDKSGLPSDRFFAERPEGSVSTLKIQRTQQEDSAVYLCASSDLGGGFTSSYEQYFGPGTRLTVT.

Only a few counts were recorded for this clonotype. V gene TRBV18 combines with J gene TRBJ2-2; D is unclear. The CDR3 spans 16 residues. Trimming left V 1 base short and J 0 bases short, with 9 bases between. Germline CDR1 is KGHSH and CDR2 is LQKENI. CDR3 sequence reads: CASSPRAVSNTGELFF. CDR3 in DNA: TGTGCCAGCTCACCACGGGCGGTATCGAACACCGGGGAGCTGTTTTTT.

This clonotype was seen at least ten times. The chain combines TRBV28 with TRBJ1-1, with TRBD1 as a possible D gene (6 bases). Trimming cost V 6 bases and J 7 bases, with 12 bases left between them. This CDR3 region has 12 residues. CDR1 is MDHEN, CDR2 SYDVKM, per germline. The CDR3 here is CASRSGGREAFF. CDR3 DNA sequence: TGTGCCAGCAGATCGGGGGGGCGTGAAGCTTTCTTT. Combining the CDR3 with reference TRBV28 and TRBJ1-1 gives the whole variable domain DVKVTQSSRYLVKRTGEKVFLECVQDMDHENMFWYRQDPGLGLRLIYFSYDVKMKEKGDIPEGYSVSREKKERFSLILESASTNQTSMYLCASRSGGREAFFGQGTRLTVV.

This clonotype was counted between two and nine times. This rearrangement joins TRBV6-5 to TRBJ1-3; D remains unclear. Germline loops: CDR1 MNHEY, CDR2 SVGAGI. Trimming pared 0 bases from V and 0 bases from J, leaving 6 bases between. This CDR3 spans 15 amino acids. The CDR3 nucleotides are TGTGCCAGCAGTTACTCCGCGGTCTCTGGAAACACCATATATTTT. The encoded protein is CASSYSAVSGNTIYF.

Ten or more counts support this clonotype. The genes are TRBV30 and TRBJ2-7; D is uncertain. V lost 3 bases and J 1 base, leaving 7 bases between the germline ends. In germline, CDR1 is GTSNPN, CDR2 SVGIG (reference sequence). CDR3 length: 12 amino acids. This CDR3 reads CAWRQDSYEQYF. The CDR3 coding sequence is TGTGCCTGGAGGCAGGATTCCTACGAGCAGTACTTC.

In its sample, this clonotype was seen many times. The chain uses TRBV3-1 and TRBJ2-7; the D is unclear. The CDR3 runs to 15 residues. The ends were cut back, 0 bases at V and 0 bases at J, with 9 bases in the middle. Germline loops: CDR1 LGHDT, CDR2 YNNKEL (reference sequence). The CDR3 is CASSQERHNSYEQYF. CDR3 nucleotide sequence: TGTGCCAGCAGCCAAGAACGGCACAACTCCTACGAGCAGTACTTC.

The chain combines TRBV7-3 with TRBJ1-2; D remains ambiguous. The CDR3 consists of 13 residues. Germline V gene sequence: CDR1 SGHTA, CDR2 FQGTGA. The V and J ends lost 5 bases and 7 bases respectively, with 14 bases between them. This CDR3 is CASSPSEGFGYTF. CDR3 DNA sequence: TGTGCCAGCAGCCCCAGCGAGGGTTTTGGCTACACCTTC.

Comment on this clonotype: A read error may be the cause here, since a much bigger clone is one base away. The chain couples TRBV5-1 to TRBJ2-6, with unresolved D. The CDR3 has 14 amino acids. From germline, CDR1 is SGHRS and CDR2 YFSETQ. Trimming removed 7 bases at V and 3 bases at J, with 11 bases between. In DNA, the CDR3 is TGCGCCAGCGGGTCTGGGGTTGGGGCCAACGTCCTGACTTTC. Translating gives CASGSGVGANVLTF.

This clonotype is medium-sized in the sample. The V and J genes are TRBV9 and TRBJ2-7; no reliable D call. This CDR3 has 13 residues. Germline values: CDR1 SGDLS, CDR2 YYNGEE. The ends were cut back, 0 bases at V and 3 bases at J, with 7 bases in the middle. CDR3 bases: TGTGCCAGCAGCGTAGGGGCCGGCTACGAGCAGTACTTC. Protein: CASSVGAGYEQYF.

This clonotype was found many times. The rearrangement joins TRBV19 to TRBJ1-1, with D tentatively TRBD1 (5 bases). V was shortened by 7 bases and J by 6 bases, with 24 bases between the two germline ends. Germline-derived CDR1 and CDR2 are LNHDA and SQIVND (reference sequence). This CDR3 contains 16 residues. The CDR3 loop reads CASKQASDGFGAEAFF. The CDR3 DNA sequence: TGTGCCAGTAAACAGGCGTCTGACGGCTTCGGGGCTGAAGCTTTCTTT.

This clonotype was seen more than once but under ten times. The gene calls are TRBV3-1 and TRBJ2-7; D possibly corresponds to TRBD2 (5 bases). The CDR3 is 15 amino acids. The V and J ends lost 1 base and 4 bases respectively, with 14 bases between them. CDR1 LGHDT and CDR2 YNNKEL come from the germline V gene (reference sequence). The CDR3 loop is CASSQVPGKEYEQYF. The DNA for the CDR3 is TGTGCCAGCAGCCAAGTCCCGGGAAAAGAGTACGAGCAGTACTTC.

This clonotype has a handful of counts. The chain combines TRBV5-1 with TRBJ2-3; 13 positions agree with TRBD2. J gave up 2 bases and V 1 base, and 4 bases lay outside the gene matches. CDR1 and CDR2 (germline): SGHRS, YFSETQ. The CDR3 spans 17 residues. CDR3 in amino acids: CASSLRTSGSLTDTQYF. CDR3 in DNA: TGCGCCAGCAGCTTGAGGACTAGCGGGAGCCTCACAGATACGCAGTATTTT.